This TCR beta chain came from a study of glioma-infiltrating T cells. Amplification of TCR alpha and beta CDR3 regions from RNA used iRepertoire nested multiplex PCR. TCRdb passed the multiplex PCR reads through MiXCR, listing each CDR3 protein once. This sample has 84,000 or so distinct CDR3 sequences, with 20% to 25% found just once. Worth noting for this clonotype: The junction does not match germline at one end; this may be a read error.

CDR3 length: 13 amino acids. Germline lookup yields CDR1 LGHDT and CDR2 YNNKEL (reference sequence). This chain joins TRBV3-1 and TRBJ1-5; D is ambiguous. Source material: glioma tissue, nonneoplastic brain tissue, or PBMCs (not recorded which). This TCR was recovered from a human donor with low-grade glioma or glioblastoma, undergoing nonglioma brain surgery, or in good health (not recorded which). The DNA for the CDR3 is TGTGCCAGCAGGCAAGGTGACAATCAGCCCCAGCATTTT. This encodes CASRQGDNQPQHF.